The clone carrying this T cell receptor beta chain was detected only a few times. This CDR3 has 14 residues. The V gene's germline CDR1 is LNHDA and CDR2 SQIVND (reference sequence). V lost 7 bases and J lost 4; bases outside the gene matches: 5. Ages ranged from about 18 to 100 years, with residence in under 25 US areas. This sample is drawn from a study of blood T cell repertoires in COVID-19. For the study at large: The study drew acute and convalescent COVID-19 samples from the United States, Italy and Spain. The analysed material was cDNA or gDNA that came from T cells, B-cell-depleted T cells, or PBMCs.

TCRdb's table, derived via immunoSEQ multiplex PCR, lists solely in-frame clones and lacks some. The repertoire has roughly 200,000 clones, about 91% of them found once; the top ten carry under 2.5%. The origin of this receptor is a woman aged 40 to 50 with acute COVID-19. Sequencing used PBMCs or T cells enriched from blood (not recorded which). The rearrangement links TRBV19 to TRBJ2-5; 11 nucleotides match TRBD2. CDR3 loop: CASKSSGRGETQYF. CDR3 in DNA: TGTGCCAGTAAAAGTAGCGGGAGGGGAGAGACCCAGTACTTC.